This T cell receptor (beta chain) was retrieved from a study of T-cell reconstitution after alpha-beta-depleted transplantation in children. Preparation of the TCRbeta library involved a method that used unique molecular identifiers. TCRdb ran MiXCR on the PCR reads and lists one entry per CDR3 protein. Of hundreds of thousands of distinct CDR3 sequences listed, over 15% are singletons. The CDR3 contains 13 residues. Trimming took off 5 bases at V and 0 bases at J, with 10 bases between the two ends. Germline V lookup: CDR1 DFQATT, CDR2 SNEGSKA (reference sequence). This clonotype occurred many times.

The sequence was obtained from a human donor who donated a stem cell graft to a child with acute myeloid leukemia. The rearrangement uses TRBV20-1 and TRBJ1-2; D call uncertain. The sample here was PBMCs from the stem cell graft donor, taken from the stem cell graft. CDR3 amino acids: CSASDGANYGYTF. CDR3 in DNA: TGCAGTGCTTCGGACGGAGCTAACTATGGCTACACCTTC.